What follows are 19 T cell receptor beta chains derived from one specimen sequenced in a study of blood T cell repertoires in COVID-19. Assay used: immunoSEQ multiplex PCR; TCRdb lists only in-frame clones, some missing. The table has about 130,000 clones, 70% to 85% seen once. Source material: peripheral blood. These receptors were obtained from a woman of 80 years or more with acute or convalescent COVID-19.

The chain has TRBV5-6 and TRBJ1-6; possible D gene TRBD1, 5 bases. V was trimmed by 0 bases and J by 10 bases, leaving 11 bases between them. CDR1 SGHDT and CDR2 YYEEEE come from the germline V gene. The length of the CDR3 is 14 residues. In DNA, the CDR3 is TGTGCCAGCAGCTTGGGTCTTACAGGCTCACCCCTCCACTTT. Protein: CASSLGLTGSPLHF.

This clone appeared once. V gene TRBV7-9 combines with J gene TRBJ1-2; TRBD1 matches at 9 bases. This CDR3 has 15 residues. V lost 0 bases, J lost 4 bases, and 3 bases stayed unmatched. Germline V gene sequence: CDR1 SEHNR, CDR2 FQNEAQ (reference sequence). The CDR3 nucleotides read TGTGCCAGCAGCTTAGCGCTGGGACAGGGCTATGGCTACACCTTC. It codes for CASSLALGQGYGYTF.

The chain couples TRBV4-3 to TRBJ2-7; maybe TRBD2 (6 bases). Per the germline V gene, CDR1 is LGHNA and CDR2 is YSLEER. CDR3 length equals 16 residues. V lost 0 bases and J lost 7, with 19 bases in between. CDR3 bases: TGCGCCAGCAGCCAAGATAGGAGGGGCCCCTGGGGGGAGCAGTACTTC. Its translation: CASSQDRRGPWGEQYF.

The V gene is TRBV30, the J gene TRBJ1-6; unclear D gene. V was cut by 1 base and J by 6 bases, with 10 bases left in between. Germline V CDR1 and CDR2: GTSNPN, SVGIG (reference sequence). CDR3 length: 14 amino acids. CDR3 sequence: CAWSGNSFNSPLHF. For the CDR3, the DNA is TGTGCCTGGAGTGGAAACAGCTTTAATTCACCCCTCCACTTT.

This clone was seen a single time. The chain uses TRBV7-2 and TRBJ1-2, with TRBD1 matching over 10 bases. The CDR3 loop spans 13 amino acids. The J segment lost 4 bases and the V segment lost 5 bases, leaving 1 base of the junction unmatched. Germline V gene data show CDR1 as SGHTA and CDR2 as FQGNSA. The CDR3 nucleotides are TGTGCCAGCAGCGGGACAGGGGTCTATGGCTACACCTTC. Protein product: CASSGTGVYGYTF.

V and J are TRBV9 and TRBJ2-1; 11 bases align to TRBD2. V lost 3 bases, J lost 4 bases, and 9 bases stayed unmatched. CDR1 and CDR2 (germline): SGDLS, YYNGEE. CDR3 length equals 17 residues. CDR3 sequence (DNA): TGTGCCAGCAGCGGGTCTAGCGGGGGGCCGCAATACAATGAGCAGTTCTTC. Its protein product is CASSGSSGGPQYNEQFF.

This chain joins TRBV7-2 and TRBJ2-1; 7 bases line up with TRBD1. Germline-derived CDR1 and CDR2 are SGHTA and FQGNSA. This CDR3 has 15 residues. V trimming: 5 bases; J trimming: 12 bases; junction bases outside the gene matches: 16. The CDR3 region has the DNA TGTGCCAGCAGCAATATCCCGGGACAGCCGCGTGGGCAGTTCTTC. This sequence encodes CASSNIPGQPRGQFF.

This chain joins TRBV18 and TRBJ1-2; TRBD1 aligns across 9 bases. The CDR3 consists of 17 residues. With V trimmed by 3 bases and J by 0 bases, 8 bases remained unmatched. The V gene's germline CDR1 is KGHSH and CDR2 LQKENI. The CDR3 loop reads CASSPGTGLTSNYGYTF. The DNA of the CDR3 is TGTGCCAGCTCACCCGGGACAGGGCTGACCTCTAACTATGGCTACACCTTC. The variable domain in full, with the rest retrieved from reference TRBV18 and TRBJ1-2, is NAGVMQNPRHLVRRRGQEARLRCSPMKGHSHVYWYRQLPEEGLKFMVYLQKENIIDESGMPKERFSAEFPKEGPSILRIQQVVRGDSAAYFCASSPGTGLTSNYGYTFGSGTRLTVV.

This sequence joins TRBV4-3 and TRBJ1-4; D might be TRBD1 (5 bases). The CDR3 length is 15 residues. V lost 1 base and J lost 8, with 14 bases in between. Per the germline V gene, CDR1 is LGHNA and CDR2 is YSLEER. CDR3 in DNA: TGCGCCAGCAGCCAAGCAGGGAGGGAGCGGGAAAAACTGTTTTTT. This sequence encodes CASSQAGREREKLFF.

This clone has just one count. The rearrangement links TRBV12-3 or TRBV12-4 to TRBJ2-3, with D possibly matching TRBD2 (5 bases). Trimming stripped 6 bases from V and 2 bases from J, with 9 bases between. The CDR3 covers 13 residues. CDR3 region: CASSRGNTDTQYF. The CDR3 DNA sequence: TGTGCCAGCAGCCGGGGTAACACAGATACGCAGTATTTT.

This clone was picked up a small number of times. V and J are TRBV3-1 (or the pseudogene TRBV3-2) and TRBJ2-7; possibly TRBD1 for D (5 bases). V gave up 1 base and J gave up 3 bases, with 13 bases separating them. The CDR3 extends over 15 amino acids. In germline, CDR1 is LGHDT, CDR2 YNNKEL (reference sequence). This CDR3 is CASSQGQGSFYEQYF. The CDR3, as DNA: TGTGCCAGCAGCCAAGGTCAGGGCAGCTTCTACGAGCAGTACTTC.

This chain links TRBV5-6 with TRBJ1-6, with 9 positions matching TRBD1. V trimming: 1 base; J trimming: 15 bases; junction bases outside the gene matches: 8. The CDR3 contains 14 residues. Germline values: CDR1 SGHDT, CDR2 YYEEEE. Here the CDR3 reads CASSLWGPTGGLHF. Written as DNA, the CDR3 is TGTGCCAGCAGCTTGTGGGGACCGACAGGGGGCCTCCACTTT.

This clone was picked up a small number of times. V gene TRBV10-3 combines with J gene TRBJ2-1; D may be TRBD1 (6 bases). The CDR3 runs 15 residues. V was trimmed by 3 bases and J by 2 bases, leaving 11 bases between them. The germline CDR1 and CDR2 sequences are ENHRY and SYGVKD. CDR3 sequence reads: CAISEGDNTYNEQFF. For the CDR3, the DNA is TGTGCCATCAGTGAAGGGGACAACACCTACAATGAGCAGTTCTTC.

The J gene is TRBJ1-2, the V gene TRBV5-4, with a weak D call TRBD1 (6 bases). CDR1 and CDR2 from the germline V gene are SGHNT and YYREEE (reference sequence). Trimming removed 1 base from V and 2 bases from J, with 9 bases in between. CDR3 length equals 14 residues. The chain's CDR3 is CASSLNGQNYGYTF. The CDR3 DNA reads TGTGCCAGCAGCTTGAATGGACAGAACTATGGCTACACCTTC.

This chain joins TRBV4-1 and TRBJ2-5; no definite D call. The CDR3 contains 13 residues. V was trimmed by 3 bases and J by 1 base, leaving 6 bases between them. CDR1 and CDR2 (germline): MGHRA, YSYEKL. The CDR3 DNA is TGCGCCAGCAGCCATCCAGGCCAAGAGACCCAGTACTTC. It translates to CASSHPGQETQYF.

This chain joins TRBV14 and TRBJ2-7; TRBD2 matches at 7 bases. This CDR3 has 15 amino acids. Germline loops: CDR1 SGHDN, CDR2 FVKESK. The junction had 16 bases not matched to a gene; V was cut back by 5 bases and J by 9 bases. CDR3 DNA: TGTGCCAGCAGCGTCATAGCGGGCTCCCCCGACGGGCAGTACTTC. Translation: CASSVIAGSPDGQYF.

The chain carries TRBV12-2 and TRBJ1-5. TRBV12-2 is described as a pseudogene. The CDR3 is made up of 17 amino acids. The CDR3 is CASRLGVVAGSHQPQHF. The CDR3 DNA follows: TGTGCAAGTCGCTTAGGTGTGGTTGCGGGGTCGCATCAGCCCCAGCATTTT.

This clone was counted only a few times. The chain employs TRBV13 and TRBJ2-1; TRBD2 agrees at 8 bases. The germline V gene has CDR1 PRHDT and CDR2 FYEKMQ (reference sequence). The J segment lost 8 bases and the V segment lost 5 bases, leaving 14 bases of the junction unmatched. This CDR3 contains 16 residues. The CDR3 DNA follows: TGTGCCAGCAGCCACCGGTCGGGGGGGCGTTGGGATGAGCAGTTCTTC. It codes for CASSHRSGGRWDEQFF.

This chain links TRBV3-1 (or the pseudogene TRBV3-2) with TRBJ1-2; D call uncertain. The CDR3 covers 13 residues. Germline CDR1 reads LGHDT; CDR2 reads YNNKEL (reference sequence). The V gene lost 4 bases and the J gene lost 1 base, with 7 bases spanning the gap. CDR3 residues: CASSRGFNYGYTF. The CDR3 nucleotides are TGTGCCAGCAGCCGAGGATTTAACTATGGCTACACCTTC.